This T cell receptor beta chain was identified during a study of blood T cell repertoires in COVID-19. Study summary: Samples came from the United States, Italy and Spain, spanning acute and convalescent COVID-19.

The CDR3 contains 14 residues. V lost 2 bases and J lost 5; bases outside the gene matches: 4. Germline V gene data show CDR1 as KGHSH and CDR2 as LQKENI. This table comes from immunoSEQ multiplex PCR, and its TCRdb copy is limited to in-frame clones, with some not included. The table has tens of thousands of clones, roughly 85% seen once. V and J are TRBV18 and TRBJ2-3; 7 positions agree with TRBD2. Sequenced material: peripheral blood. The receptor's source is a man in his thirties or forties with acute or convalescent COVID-19. In nucleotides, the CDR3 is TGTGCCAGCTCACCAACGCGGGAGTTAGATACGCAGTATTTT. Translated: CASSPTRELDTQYF.